The 27 T cell receptor beta chains below were found in one sample sequenced in a study of a mutant IDH1 vaccine in newly diagnosed glioma. Profiling relied on immunoSEQ multiplex PCR, and the TCRdb table lists in-frame clones only, not all of them. The sample consists of 80,000 to 100,000 clones, approximately 80% of them appearing once. Sample time point: baseline, week 1 (first vaccination visit). Regarding treatment: pre-vaccination baseline after standard-of-care therapy. The starting material was PBMCs, obtained from a glioma patient treated with radiotherapy, temozolomide or both. Source of these receptors: a middle-aged man with glioma. Some clones in this sample may be carry-over from other donors' samples.

The chain recombines TRBV7-9 with TRBJ2-2; 8 nucleotides line up with TRBD2. The V gene's germline CDR1 is SEHNR and CDR2 FQNEAQ (reference sequence). The ends lost 3 bases at V and 5 bases at J; junction bases unmatched: 5. The CDR3 loop spans 15 amino acids. CDR3 residues: CASSFTGGRTGELFF. The CDR3 DNA is TGTGCCAGCAGCTTCACGGGGGGGCGAACCGGGGAGCTGTTTTTT.

The V call is TRBV7-9, the J call TRBJ1-4; 7 nucleotides align to TRBD1. CDR3 length: 15 amino acids. Germline trimming cut 4 bases from V and 6 bases from J; bases unmatched to any gene: 8. The germline CDR1 and CDR2 sequences are SEHNR and FQNEAQ (reference sequence). Written as DNA, the CDR3 is TGTGCCAGCAGCTCCAAGACAGGGATAGATGAAAAACTGTTTTTT. Translation: CASSSKTGIDEKLFF.

CDR3 loop: CASSPIGQGDEKLFF. DNA of the CDR3: TGTGCCAGCAGTCCAATAGGGCAGGGTGATGAAAAACTGTTTTTT. The chain is built from TRBV25-1 and TRBJ1-4, with D tentatively TRBD1 (5 bases). Germline values: CDR1 MGHDK, CDR2 SYGVNS. V was clipped by 5 bases and J by 6 bases, with 16 bases between them. This CDR3 has 15 amino acids.

The V and J genes are TRBV2 and TRBJ1-5; D may be TRBD1 (6 bases). Germline CDR1 is SNHLY and CDR2 is FYNNEI. Trimming pared 1 base from V and 5 bases from J, leaving 15 bases between. The CDR3 totals 16 residues. CDR3 protein: CASSEGVGGPDQPQHF. DNA of the CDR3: TGTGCCAGCAGTGAAGGGGTGGGGGGCCCCGATCAGCCCCAGCATTTT.

The chain combines TRBV2 with TRBJ1-1; the match to TRBD1 covers 7 bases. The length of the CDR3 is 14 residues. The junction had 10 bases not matched to a gene; V was cut back by 7 bases and J by 5 bases. Germline CDR1 SNHLY, CDR2 FYNNEI. CDR3 sequence: CASTIQGLGTEAFF. CDR3 coding DNA: TGTGCCAGCACCATACAGGGGCTAGGGACTGAAGCTTTCTTT.

The V gene is TRBV5-1, the J gene TRBJ2-3, with D maybe TRBD2 (5 bases). The CDR3 is 15 residues long. Germline V CDR1 and CDR2: SGHRS, YFSETQ. V was clipped by 0 bases and J by 1 base, with 9 bases between them. The CDR3 DNA is TGCGCCAGCAGCTTGGAAAACGGGGGCACAGATACGCAGTATTTT. Translating it yields CASSLENGGTDTQYF.

The chain combines TRBV6-5 with TRBJ1-6, with TRBD1 as a possible D gene (5 bases). Trimming took 2 bases from V and 10 from J, leaving 15 bases between them. This CDR3 spans 15 amino acids. CDR1 and CDR2 from the germline V gene are MNHEY and SVGAGI. The CDR3 spells CASSYRGSAGSPLHF. The CDR3, as DNA: TGTGCCAGCAGTTACCGGGGCAGCGCTGGGTCACCCCTCCACTTT.

This clone was seen a few times. CDR3 in DNA: TGCGCCAGCAGCCAAGGAGCGGGGGCAGGCGAGGAGACCCAGTACTTC. It is translated as CASSQGAGAGEETQYF. The V call is TRBV4-1, the J call TRBJ2-5; TRBD2 matches at 8 bases. The CDR3 consists of 16 residues. Germline trimming cut 1 base from V and 5 bases from J; bases unmatched to any gene: 9. The germline CDR1 and CDR2 sequences are MGHRA and YSYEKL.

The V and J genes are TRBV7-9 and TRBJ2-7; 8 nucleotides agree with TRBD2. The CDR3 is 14 residues long. The ends lost 0 bases at V and 6 bases at J; junction bases unmatched: 4. Germline V gene data show CDR1 as SEHNR and CDR2 as FQNEAQ (reference sequence). CDR3 amino acids: CASSLALAGTEQYF. CDR3 nucleotide sequence: TGTGCCAGCAGCTTAGCCCTAGCGGGCACCGAGCAGTACTTC.

This clone was recorded a few times. CDR3 nucleotides: TGCAGTGCTAGAGACAATTATGGCTACACCTTC. As protein: CSARDNYGYTF. The chain uses TRBV20-1 and TRBJ1-2; D ambiguous. The CDR3 extends over 11 amino acids. In germline, CDR1 is DFQATT, CDR2 SNEGSKA (reference sequence). V gave up 0 bases and J gave up 5 bases, with 4 bases separating them.

The rearrangement links TRBV30 to TRBJ2-3; no clear D. CDR1 is GTSNPN and CDR2 is SVGIG in the germline V gene (reference sequence). The CDR3 is made up of 15 amino acids. Trimming pared 2 bases from V and 0 bases from J, leaving 12 bases between. CDR3 amino acids: CAWSTTSSSTDTQYF. As DNA, the CDR3 is TGTGCCTGGAGTACTACCTCATCTAGCACAGATACGCAGTATTTT. Complete variable domain (other parts from reference TRBV30 and TRBJ2-3): SQTIHQWPATLVQPVGSPLSLECTVEGTSNPNLYWYRQAAGRGLQLLFYSVGIGQISSEVPQNLSASRPQDRQFILSSKKLLLSDSGFYLCAWSTTSSSTDTQYFGPGTRLTVL.

J is TRBJ1-5 and V is TRBV4-1, with D possibly matching TRBD1 (6 bases). The germline gives CDR1 MGHRA, CDR2 YSYEKL. The length of the CDR3 is 15 residues. Trimming took 1 base from V and 4 from J, leaving 11 bases between them. CDR3 sequence: CASSQGDTLNQPQHF. CDR3 in DNA: TGCGCCAGCAGCCAAGGGGACACCTTAAATCAGCCCCAGCATTTT.

The chain links TRBV4-2 to TRBJ1-5; D call uncertain. The germline CDR1 and CDR2 sequences are LGHNA and YNFKEQ. The CDR3 has 15 amino acids. Trimming removed 0 bases from V and 7 bases from J, with 13 bases in between. CDR3 loop: CASSQEARPVQPQHF. CDR3 bases: TGTGCCAGCAGCCAAGAGGCCCGCCCGGTGCAGCCCCAGCATTTT.

The chain uses TRBV6-5 and TRBJ1-1, with D hard to call. The CDR3 covers 13 residues. Trimming stripped 6 bases from V and 4 bases from J, with 12 bases between. Per the germline V gene, CDR1 is MNHEY and CDR2 is SVGAGI. CDR3: CASRLRDSTEAFF. The CDR3 nucleotides read TGTGCCAGCAGACTAAGAGATAGCACTGAAGCTTTCTTT.

The chain recombines TRBV7-8 with TRBJ1-5; D call uncertain. The germline V and J ends were trimmed by 5 bases and 9 bases, with 17 bases remaining between them. The CDR3 totals 14 residues. Germline V lookup: CDR1 SGHVS, CDR2 FQNEAQ. CDR3 DNA sequence: TGTGCCAGCAGCCCCCGGGTCGGGCAAGGGCCCCAGCATTTT. Amino acids: CASSPRVGQGPQHF.

This clone has just one count. The rearrangement uses TRBV14 and TRBJ2-7, with no clear D. CDR1 and CDR2 from the germline V gene are SGHDN and FVKESK. Trimming took off 4 bases at V and 2 bases at J, with 18 bases between the two ends. The CDR3 has 16 residues. CDR3 DNA: TGTGCCAGCAGCCCGACGTCGAAAAAACTTACCTACGAGCAGTACTTC. It is translated as CASSPTSKKLTYEQYF.

V and J are TRBV19 and TRBJ1-2; D is possibly TRBD1 (5 bases). CDR3 length equals 15 residues. V lost 1 base and J lost 4, with 13 bases in between. The germline V gene encodes CDR1 LNHDA and CDR2 SQIVND (reference sequence). CDR3 in amino acids: CASSIGGESTYGYTF. The CDR3 coding sequence is TGTGCCAGTAGTATAGGGGGGGAGTCGACCTATGGCTACACCTTC.

The V gene is TRBV6-5, the J gene TRBJ1-2; 9 bases align to TRBD1. There are 13 residues in the CDR3. V was clipped by 7 bases and J by 8 bases; unmatched bases: 8. Germline CDR1 and CDR2: MNHEY and SVGAGI. The CDR3 DNA reads as TGTGCCAGCACCTTGACAGGGACAGGGGGCTACACCTTC. Its translation: CASTLTGTGGYTF.

V usage is TRBV4-1 and J usage is TRBJ1-5; no reliable D call. Trimming left V 1 base short and J 0 bases short, with 7 bases between. CDR3 size: 15 residues. The germline V gene has CDR1 MGHRA and CDR2 YSYEKL. The CDR3 loop reads CASSQGPYSNQPQHF. CDR3 in DNA: TGCGCCAGCAGCCAAGGTCCCTATAGCAATCAGCCCCAGCATTTT.

V gene TRBV6-1 combines with J gene TRBJ1-2, with unresolved D. This CDR3 has 11 residues. Germline V gene data show CDR1 as MNHNS and CDR2 as SASEGT. Trimming took 6 bases from V and 2 from J, leaving 4 bases between them. CDR3 coding DNA: TGTGCCAGCAGGGTAAACTATGGCTACACCTTC. This encodes CASRVNYGYTF.

V usage is TRBV19 and J usage is TRBJ2-2, with D perhaps given as TRBD1 or TRBD2 (6 bases each). The CDR3 loop spans 15 amino acids. Germline V lookup: CDR1 LNHDA, CDR2 SQIVND (reference sequence). V was clipped by 1 base and J by 7 bases, with 13 bases between them. CDR3 coding DNA: TGTGCCAGTAGTATAGGAGGGGGGCAATTCGGGGAGCTGTTTTTT. Its protein product is CASSIGGGQFGELFF. Supplemented by reference TRBV19 and TRBJ2-2, the full variable domain reads DGGITQSPKYLFRKEGQNVTLSCEQNLNHDAMYWYRQDPGQGLRLIYYSQIVNDFQKGDIAEGYSVSREKKESFPLTVTSAQKNPTAFYLCASSIGGGQFGELFFGEGSRLTVL.

The genes are TRBV5-1 and TRBJ2-7; weak D call: TRBD1 (6 bases). Trimming stripped 4 bases from V and 0 bases from J, with 11 bases between. This CDR3 contains 14 residues. In germline, CDR1 is SGHRS, CDR2 YFSETQ. In nucleotides, the CDR3 is TGCGCCAGCAGCGAACAGGGCCTCTCCTACGAGCAGTACTTC. Residues: CASSEQGLSYEQYF.

This chain links TRBV5-4 with TRBJ2-7; D remains ambiguous. The length of the CDR3 is 13 residues. CDR1 and CDR2 from the germline V gene are SGHNT and YYREEE (reference sequence). V was cut by 2 bases and J by 1 base, with 7 bases left in between. CDR3 region: CASSFGESYEQYF. The CDR3 DNA follows: TGTGCCAGCAGCTTCGGAGAGTCCTACGAGCAGTACTTC.

The chain carries TRBV5-1 and TRBJ1-1; D perhaps matches TRBD1 (6 bases). CDR1 is SGHRS, CDR2 YFSETQ, per germline. V was shortened by 2 bases and J by 5 bases, with 13 bases between the two germline ends. The CDR3 runs to 14 residues. Here the CDR3 reads CASSFGGLGTEAFF. CDR3 DNA: TGCGCCAGCAGCTTTGGGGGGCTCGGGACTGAAGCTTTCTTT.

In DNA, the CDR3 is TGCGCCAGCAGCCAAGATCCGGCAGCCGTTAATGAGCAGTTCTTC. Translated, it gives CASSQDPAAVNEQFF. V and J are TRBV4-1 and TRBJ2-1, with D unresolved. Germline CDR1 MGHRA, CDR2 YSYEKL. The V end lost 0 bases, the J end lost 7 bases, and 13 bases lay between the germline ends. The CDR3 length is 15 residues.

This rearrangement joins TRBV10-2 to TRBJ2-1, with 8 bases identical to TRBD2. The germline gives CDR1 WSHSY, CDR2 SAAADI. With 8 bases clipped from V and 9 bases from J, the junction kept 3 bases outside the gene matches. The CDR3 runs 11 residues. In DNA, the CDR3 is TGCGCCAGCTTAGCGGGGATTGAGCAGTTCTTC. It specifies CASLAGIEQFF.

A few counts support this clone. V and J are TRBV27 and TRBJ1-1; possible D gene TRBD1, 5 bases. Trimming stripped 5 bases from V and 7 bases from J, with 11 bases between. Germline CDR1 reads MNHEY; CDR2 reads SMNVEV (reference sequence). The CDR3 extends over 12 amino acids. CDR3 sequence reads: CASSRFGGEAFF. In DNA form, the CDR3 reads TGTGCCAGCAGTCGGTTCGGGGGTGAAGCTTTCTTT.